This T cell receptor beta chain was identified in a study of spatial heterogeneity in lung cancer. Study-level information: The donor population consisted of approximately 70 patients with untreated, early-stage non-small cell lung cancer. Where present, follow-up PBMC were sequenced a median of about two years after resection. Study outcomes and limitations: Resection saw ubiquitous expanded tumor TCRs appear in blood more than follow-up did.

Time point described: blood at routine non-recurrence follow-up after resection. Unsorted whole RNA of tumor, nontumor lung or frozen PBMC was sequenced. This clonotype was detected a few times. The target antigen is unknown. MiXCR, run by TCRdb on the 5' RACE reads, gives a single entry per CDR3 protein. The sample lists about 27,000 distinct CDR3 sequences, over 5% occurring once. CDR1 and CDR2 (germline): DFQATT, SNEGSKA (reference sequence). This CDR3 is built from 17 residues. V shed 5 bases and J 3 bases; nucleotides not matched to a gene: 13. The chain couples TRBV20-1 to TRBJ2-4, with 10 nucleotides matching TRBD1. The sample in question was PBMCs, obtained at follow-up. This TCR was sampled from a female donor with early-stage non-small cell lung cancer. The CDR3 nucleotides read TGCAGTGCTGTCCCGGGACAGGGGAATGGGGTCAAAAACATTCAGTACTTC. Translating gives CSAVPGQGNGVKNIQYF.